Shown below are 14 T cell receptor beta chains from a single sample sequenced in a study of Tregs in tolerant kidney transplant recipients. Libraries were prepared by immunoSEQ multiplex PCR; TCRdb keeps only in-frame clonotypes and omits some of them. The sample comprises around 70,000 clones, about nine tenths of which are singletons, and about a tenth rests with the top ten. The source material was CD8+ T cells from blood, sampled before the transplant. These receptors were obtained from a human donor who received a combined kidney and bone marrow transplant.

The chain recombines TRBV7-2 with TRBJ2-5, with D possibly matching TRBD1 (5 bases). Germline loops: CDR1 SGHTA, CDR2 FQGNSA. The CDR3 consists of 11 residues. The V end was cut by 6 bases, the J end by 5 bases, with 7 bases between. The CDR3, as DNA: TGTGCCAGCAGGGGGCTGGAGACCCAGTACTTC. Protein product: CASRGLETQYF. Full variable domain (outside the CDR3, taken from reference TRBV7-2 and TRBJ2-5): GAGVSQSPSNKVTEKGKDVELRCDPISGHTALYWYRQSLGQGLEFLIYFQGNSAPDKSGLPSDRFSAERTGGSVSTLTIQRTQQEDSAVYLCASRGLETQYFGPGTRLLVL.

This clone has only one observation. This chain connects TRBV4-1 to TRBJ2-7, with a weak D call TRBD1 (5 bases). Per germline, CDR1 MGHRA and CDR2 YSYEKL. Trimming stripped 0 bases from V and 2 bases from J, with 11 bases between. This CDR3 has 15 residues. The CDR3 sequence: CASSQENRPTYEQYF. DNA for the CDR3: TGCGCCAGCAGCCAAGAGAACAGGCCCACCTACGAGCAGTACTTC.

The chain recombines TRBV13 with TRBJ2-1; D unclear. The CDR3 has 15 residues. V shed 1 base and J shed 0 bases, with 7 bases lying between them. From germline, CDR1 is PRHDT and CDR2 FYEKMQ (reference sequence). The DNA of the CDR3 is TGTGCCAGCAGCTTAGCGGAGAGCTCCTACAATGAGCAGTTCTTC. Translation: CASSLAESSYNEQFF.

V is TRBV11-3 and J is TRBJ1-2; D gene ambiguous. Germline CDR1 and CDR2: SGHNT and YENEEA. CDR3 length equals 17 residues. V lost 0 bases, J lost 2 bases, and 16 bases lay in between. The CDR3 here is CASSLDDREGSNYGYTF. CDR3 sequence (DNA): TGTGCCAGCAGCTTAGATGACCGGGAGGGATCCAACTATGGCTACACCTTC.

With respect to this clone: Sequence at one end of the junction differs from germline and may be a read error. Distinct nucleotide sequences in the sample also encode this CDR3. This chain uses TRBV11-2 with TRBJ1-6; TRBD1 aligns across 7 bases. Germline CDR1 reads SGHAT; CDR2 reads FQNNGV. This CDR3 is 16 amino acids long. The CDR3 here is CASSSFRQGPNSPLHF. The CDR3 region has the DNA TGTGCCAGCAGCTCATTTAGACAGGGACCTAATTCCCCCCTCCACTTT. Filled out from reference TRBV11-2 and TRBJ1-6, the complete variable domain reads EAGVAQSPRYKIIEKRQSVAFWCNPISGHATLYWYQQILGQGPKLLIQFQNNGVVDDSQLPKDRFSAERLKGVDSTLKIQPAKLEDSAVYLCASSSFRQGPNSPLHFGNGTRLTVT.

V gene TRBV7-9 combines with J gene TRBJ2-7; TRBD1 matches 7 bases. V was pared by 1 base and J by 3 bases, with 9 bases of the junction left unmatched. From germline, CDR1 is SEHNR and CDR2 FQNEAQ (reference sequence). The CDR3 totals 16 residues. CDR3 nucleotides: TGTGCCAGCAGCTTAGGTGCGTGGGACAGTTACTACGAGCAGTACTTC. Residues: CASSLGAWDSYYEQYF.

The CDR3 sequence: CASSSTSGGASEQFF. The CDR3 coding sequence is TGTGCCAGCAGCTCGACTAGCGGGGGGGCCAGTGAGCAGTTCTTC. V is TRBV7-7 and J is TRBJ2-1, with 14 positions matching TRBD2. Germline values: CDR1 SSHAT, CDR2 FNYEAQ (reference sequence). With 4 bases clipped from V and 9 bases from J, the junction kept 5 bases outside the gene matches. The CDR3 length is 15 residues. Full variable domain (remainder filled in from reference TRBV7-7 and TRBJ2-1): GAGVSQSPRYKVTKRGQDVTLRCDPISSHATLYWYQQALGQGPEFLTYFNYEAQPDKSGLPSDRFSAERPEGSISTLTIQRTEQRDSAMYRCASSSTSGGASEQFFGPGTRLTVL.

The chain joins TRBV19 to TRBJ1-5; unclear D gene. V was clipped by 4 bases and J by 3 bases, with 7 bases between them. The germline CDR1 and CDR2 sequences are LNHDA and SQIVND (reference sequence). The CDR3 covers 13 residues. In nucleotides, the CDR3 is TGTGCCAGTAGTAGTGGCTTCAATCAGCCCCAGCATTTT. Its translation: CASSSGFNQPQHF.

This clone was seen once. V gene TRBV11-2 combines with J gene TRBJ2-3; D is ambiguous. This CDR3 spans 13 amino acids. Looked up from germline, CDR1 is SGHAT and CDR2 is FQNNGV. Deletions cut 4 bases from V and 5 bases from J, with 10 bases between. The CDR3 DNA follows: TGTGCCAGCAGCTATCCGCCTAAAGATACGCAGTATTTT. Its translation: CASSYPPKDTQYF.

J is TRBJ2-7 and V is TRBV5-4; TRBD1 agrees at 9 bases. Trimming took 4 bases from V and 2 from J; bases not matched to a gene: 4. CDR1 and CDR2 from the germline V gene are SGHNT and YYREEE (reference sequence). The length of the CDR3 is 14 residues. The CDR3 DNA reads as TGTGCCAGCAGCATCCGGGACAGGGCCTACGAGCAGTACTTC. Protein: CASSIRDRAYEQYF. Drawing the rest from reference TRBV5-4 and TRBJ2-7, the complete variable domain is ETGVTQSPTHLIKTRGQQVTLRCSSQSGHNTVSWYQQALGQGPQFIFQYYREEENGRGNFPPRFSGLQFPNYSSELNVNALELDDSALYLCASSIRDRAYEQYFGPGTRLTVT.

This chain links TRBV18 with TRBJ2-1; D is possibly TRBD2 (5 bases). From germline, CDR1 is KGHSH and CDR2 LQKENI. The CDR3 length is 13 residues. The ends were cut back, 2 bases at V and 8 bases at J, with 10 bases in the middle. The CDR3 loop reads CASSPVGMHEQFF. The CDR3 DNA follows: TGTGCCAGCTCACCAGTCGGGATGCATGAGCAGTTCTTC.

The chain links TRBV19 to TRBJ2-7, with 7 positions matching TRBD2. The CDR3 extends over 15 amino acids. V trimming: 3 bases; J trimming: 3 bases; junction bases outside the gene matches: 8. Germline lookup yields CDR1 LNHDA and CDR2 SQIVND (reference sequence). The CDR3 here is CASSISGTIHYEQYF. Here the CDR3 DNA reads TGTGCCAGTAGTATTTCCGGGACTATCCACTACGAGCAGTACTTC.

The CDR3 DNA sequence: TGTGCCAGCAGCCAAGATTCCAGGCATGGCTACACCTTC. As protein: CASSQDSRHGYTF. This sequence joins TRBV14 and TRBJ1-2; no definite D call. CDR3 length: 13 amino acids. Germline V CDR1 and CDR2: SGHDN, FVKESK. With 0 bases removed from V and 6 bases from J, the gap between germline ends came to 8 bases.

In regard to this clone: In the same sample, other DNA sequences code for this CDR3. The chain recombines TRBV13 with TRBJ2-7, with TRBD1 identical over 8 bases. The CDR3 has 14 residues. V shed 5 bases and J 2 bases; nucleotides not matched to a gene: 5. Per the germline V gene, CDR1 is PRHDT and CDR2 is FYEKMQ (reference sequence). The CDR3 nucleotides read TGTGCCAGCAGCCCAGGACAGGGTACCTACGAGCAGTACTTC. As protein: CASSPGQGTYEQYF.